This T cell receptor beta chain is drawn from a study of blood T cells in healthy people across ages. Study observations and caveats: Whereas aged donors had fewer naive CD4+ cells, long-lived donors had more of them and higher diversity.

Note on this clonotype: Its antigen is still unknown.

Trimming left V 1 base short and J 4 bases short, with 11 bases between. Germline V CDR1 and CDR2: SNHLY, FYNNEI. The CDR3 sequence is 15 residues long. The use of a sample-barcoded 5' primer and a J-beta primer mix characterized a second PCR of about 6 to 11 cycles. Template switching added a 12-random-nucleotide identifier to every cDNA molecule. No fewer than 3 million CDR3-containing paired-end reads came from each sample. In TCRdb, the 5' RACE reads were re-called with MiXCR into one record per CDR3 protein. The sample carries a few hundred thousand distinct CDR3 sequences, approximately 25% recorded once. Total RNA, at least 5 micrograms per sample, came from PBMCs.

The chain employs TRBV2 and TRBJ1-5, with TRBD1 as a possible D gene (5 bases). This receptor was identified in a woman in her 70s in good health. Material: blood. CDR3 nucleotide sequence: TGTGCCAGCAGTGAAGATGGGGGGACTAATCAGCCCCAGCATTTT. It yields the protein CASSEDGGTNQPQHF.